Given below is one T cell receptor (beta chain) in context. This clone appeared a single time. The clone's antigen remains unknown. No base-level quality is on record; no much larger clone is a single base apart. One read yields weak evidence. The germline V gene (reference sequence) supplies CDR1 PRHDT and CDR2 FYEKMQ. A distance of 11 bases separates the germline ends of V and J, which lose 0 bases and 0 bases respectively. Including the terminal cysteine and phenylalanine, the CDR3 comprises 16 residues. Just CDR3 DNA is preserved here, 48 bases in frame from base 1. None of the patients had been given any treatment before thyroid surgery. Patient clinical samples collected from about 2011 to 2018 were retrospectively analysed using T-cell receptor beta sequencing. This sample was taken from a study of metastatic and nonmetastatic thyroid tumors (dated by TCRdb to the early 2020s). Study-level background: For patients with malignant and with benign thyroid disease, the researchers compared repertoires between peripheral blood samples and tumor or nodule tissue samples. Overall study outcomes, separate from this receptor: In both blood and tumor samples, TCR beta diversity was reported to be significantly higher in malignant tumors than in benign nodules.

Library generation was performed with PCR. TCRdb lists the instrument as Illumina HiSeq 4000. High-throughput sequencing was used to profile the TCR beta-chain CDR3 region of each patient. The paper's processing steps were these. A classifier to discriminate distant-metastatic papillary thyroid cancer patients was built from CDR3 differences across clinicopathological groups. The Shannon index was used to measure repertoire diversity, and the Morisita-Horn index was used to measure how similar tumor and blood repertoires were. Starting from the raw public reads, TCRdb applied fastp trimming at Q25, assembled clones with MiXCR and retained in-frame beta chains. The V and J calls and clone size come from TCRdb's table, not from the authors' own analysis. The table for this sample lists approximately 12,000 clones; under 35% of them were counted only once. The ten largest account for about a fifth of the sample.

The receptor comes from a female donor with papillary thyroid cancer or a benign thyroid nodule (not recorded which). Some clones in this sample may be carry-over from other donors' samples. Sample: tumor tissue. This chain joins TRBV13 to TRBJ1-1; the D gene is perhaps TRBD1, on 5 matching bases. The CDR3 amino acid sequence is: CASSLGRGVMNTEAFF. The DNA sequence is TGTGCCAGCAGCTTAGGCCGAGGGGTCATGAACACTGAAGCTTTCTTT.